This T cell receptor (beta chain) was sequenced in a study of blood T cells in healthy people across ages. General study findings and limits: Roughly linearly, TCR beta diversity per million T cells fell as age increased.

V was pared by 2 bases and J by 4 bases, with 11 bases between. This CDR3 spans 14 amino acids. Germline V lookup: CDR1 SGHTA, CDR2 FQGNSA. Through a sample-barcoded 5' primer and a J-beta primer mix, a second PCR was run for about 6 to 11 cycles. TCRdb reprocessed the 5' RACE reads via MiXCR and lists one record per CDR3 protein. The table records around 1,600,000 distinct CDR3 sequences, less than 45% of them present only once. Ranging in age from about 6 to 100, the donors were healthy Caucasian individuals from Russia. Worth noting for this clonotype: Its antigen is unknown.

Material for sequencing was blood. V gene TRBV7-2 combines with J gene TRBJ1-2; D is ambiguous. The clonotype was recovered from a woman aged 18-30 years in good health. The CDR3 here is CASSLNKAAYGYTF. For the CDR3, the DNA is TGTGCCAGCAGCTTAAACAAGGCGGCCTATGGCTACACCTTC.